One TCR beta chain is described in this entry. What it binds is not known. The data were taken from a study of graft-versus-host responses after intestinal transplantation. Study-level background: Anti-thymocyte globulin induction preceded approximately three years of tacrolimus and steroid maintenance in all recipients.

Study-level findings and limits: Recipient marrow contained GvH clones, some of which appeared first in ileum or blood. After transplant, early declines in HvG clones were associated with peak levels of circulating GvH clones. Allografts of patients with graft-donor T cell macrochimerism showed high graft-versus-host to host-versus-graft clone ratios.

Measured with immunoSEQ multiplex PCR; TCRdb has only the in-frame clones, and not every one. The sample includes over 90,000 clones, about 91% of them seen just once. Sequencing was performed on unstimulated CD8+ T cells sorted from spleen or lymph node cells, taken before intestinal transplant. The clonotype was recovered from a human donor who received an intestinal transplant.

The CDR3 DNA follows: TGTGCCAGCAGCGTAACGGCTAGCGGGTTCTACGAGCAGTACTTC. It yields the protein CASSVTASGFYEQYF. The chain has TRBV9 and TRBJ2-7; TRBD2 aligns across 8 bases. The V segment lost 1 base and the J segment 3 bases; nucleotides outside the gene matches: 6. The germline V gene has CDR1 SGDLS and CDR2 YYNGEE. This CDR3 comprises 15 residues.